The clone carrying this TCR beta chain has more than one count but fewer than ten. The sample comes from a study of patients and donors after allogeneic stem cell transplantation. V lost 2 bases, J lost 7 bases, and 18 bases lay in between. The CDR3 is 16 amino acids. In TCRdb, the RT-PCR reads were re-called with MiXCR into one record per CDR3 protein. This sample carries 390,000 or so distinct CDR3 sequences, 16% of them seen once, and the ten largest clones take 7% to 7.5%. V and J are TRBV12-3 or TRBV12-4 and TRBJ2-1, with a tentative D call TRBD2 (7 bases). The sequencing input was blood, either unsorted or a sorted T cell fraction (not recorded which). This sequence originates from a human donor who was either an allogeneic HSCT recipient or a stem cell or donor lymphocyte infusion donor (not recorded which). It is not recorded whose cells these are; they may come from a transplant donor. The CDR3 loop reads CASSLFAAGASNEQFF. CDR3 DNA: TGTGCCAGCAGTTTATTCGCGGCGGGGGCTTCGAATGAGCAGTTCTTC.